The clone carrying this T cell receptor (beta chain) was seen only once. As yet, its antigen is unknown. The data were obtained in a study of T cell responses to AZD1222 COVID-19 vaccine. Study results and caveats: The donors showed a predominance of white British ancestry and of females, with possible underestimation of clonal diversity. None of the repertoires were sampled until the peak T cell response had passed. Spike-specific TCR breadth and depth both grew after two AZD1222 doses. Baseline seropositivity occurred in only six AZD1222 recipients.

Measured with immunoSEQ multiplex PCR; TCRdb has only the in-frame clones, and not every one. This sample yields 85,000 to 120,000 clones, of which around 90% are seen a single time; about 4.9% belongs to the top ten. The sample in question was peripheral blood, obtained on day 0 of AZD1222 vaccination. This clonotype was sampled from an adult in good health.

The CDR3 bases are TGTGCCAGTACCTCCCGGGACAGGGTAGCTAACTATGGCTACACCTTC. This sequence encodes CASTSRDRVANYGYTF. The rearrangement links TRBV19 to TRBJ1-2; 9 bases align to TRBD1. V shed 7 bases, J shed 0 bases, and the junction held 9 bases outside the gene matches. This CDR3 has 16 residues. Germline V gene lookup returns CDR1 LNHDA and CDR2 SQIVND (reference sequence).